The 27 T cell receptor beta chains below all came from one sample that was sequenced in a study of blood T cell repertoires in COVID-19. Sequencing was performed with immunoSEQ multiplex PCR; in TCRdb, only in-frame clones are kept and a portion is missing. Of roughly 130,000 clones in the sample, 90% were seen once. The sequenced sample consisted of peripheral blood. Source of these receptors: a man aged 50 to 60 with active COVID-19.

The rearrangement joins TRBV7-2 to TRBJ1-4; no clear D gene. This CDR3 has 13 residues. Trimming pared 1 base from V and 10 bases from J, leaving 10 bases between. Per the germline V gene, CDR1 is SGHTA and CDR2 is FQGNSA. CDR3 DNA: TGTGCCAGCAGCTTAGGGCCAGTCGCAAAACTGTTTTTT. Encoded protein: CASSLGPVAKLFF.

The chain couples TRBV4-1 to TRBJ1-5; TRBD1 might be the D (5 bases). This CDR3 comprises 15 residues. Germline lookup yields CDR1 MGHRA and CDR2 YSYEKL. The V and J ends lost 0 bases and 9 bases respectively, with 15 bases between them. The DNA of the CDR3 is TGCGCCAGCAGCCAAGATACTGGGTTGGGGCTGCCCCAGCATTTT. Translation gives CASSQDTGLGLPQHF.

The chain links TRBV18 to TRBJ1-4, with 8 bases aligning to TRBD1. Germline CDR1 and CDR2: KGHSH and LQKENI. The trim removed 7 bases at V and 4 bases at J, leaving 8 bases unmatched. This CDR3 contains 15 residues. The CDR3 sequence is CASCAPGQDNEKLFF. CDR3 nucleotides: TGTGCCAGCTGCGCGCCGGGACAGGATAATGAAAAACTGTTTTTT.

V usage is TRBV2 and J usage is TRBJ2-5, with a weak D call TRBD2 (6 bases). Germline V gene lookup returns CDR1 SNHLY and CDR2 FYNNEI. The CDR3 consists of 12 residues. The V end was cut by 7 bases, the J end by 5 bases, with 11 bases between. CDR3 nucleotide sequence: TGTGCCAGCATGAAACGGGGGGAGACCCAGTACTTC. It codes for CASMKRGETQYF. Drawing the rest from reference TRBV2 and TRBJ2-5, the complete variable domain is EPEVTQTPSHQVTQMGQEVILRCVPISNHLYFYWYRQILGQKVEFLVSFYNNEISEKSEIFDDQFSVERPDGSNFTLKIRSTKLEDSAMYFCASMKRGETQYFGPGTRLLVL.

The CDR3 reads CSARYQETQYF. The CDR3, as DNA: TGCAGTGCCCGGTACCAAGAGACCCAGTACTTC. This sequence joins TRBV20-1 and TRBJ2-5, with D unresolved. Trimming shortened V by 6 bases and J by 0 bases, and 5 bases separated the two germline ends. Germline-derived CDR1 and CDR2 are DFQATT and SNEGSKA (reference sequence). This CDR3 contains 11 residues.

This sequence joins TRBV7-8 and TRBJ2-7; 9 bases agree with TRBD1. The CDR3 loop spans 15 amino acids. J gave up 1 base and V 5 bases, and 6 bases lay outside the gene matches. CDR1 is SGHVS and CDR2 is FQNEAQ in the germline V gene. This CDR3 reads CASSGGTGRSYEQYF. CDR3 nucleotides: TGTGCCAGCAGCGGGGGGACAGGGCGATCCTACGAGCAGTACTTC.

This clone came up many times. V is TRBV2 and J is TRBJ1-6; no firm D call. In germline, CDR1 is SNHLY, CDR2 FYNNEI. V was clipped by 2 bases and J by 7 bases, with 12 bases between them. This CDR3 region has 15 residues. CDR3 protein: CASSETPTANSPLHF. The CDR3 DNA sequence: TGTGCCAGCAGTGAAACCCCCACAGCCAATTCACCCCTCCACTTT. Full variable domain (rest looked up from reference TRBV2 and TRBJ1-6): EPEVTQTPSHQVTQMGQEVILRCVPISNHLYFYWYRQILGQKVEFLVSFYNNEISEKSEIFDDQFSVERPDGSNFTLKIRSTKLEDSAMYFCASSETPTANSPLHFGNGTRLTVT.

This chain links TRBV12-2 with TRBJ2-7; TRBD1 is taken as the D call from the table, unchecked against the DNA. TRBV12-2 is a recognized pseudogene. The CDR3 has 15 amino acids. This CDR3 reads CASRFPGTGVHEQYV. DNA of the CDR3: TGTGCAAGTCGCTTTCCCGGGACAGGGGTCCACGAGCAGTACGTC.

The chain carries TRBV29-1 and TRBJ1-3; the match to TRBD1 covers 8 bases. Germline CDR1 is SQVTM and CDR2 is ANQGSEA. CDR3 length: 14 amino acids. The V and J ends lost 3 bases and 2 bases, in that order; junction bases with no gene match: 3. CDR3 residues: CSVDWTGTGNTIYF. CDR3 DNA: TGCAGCGTTGACTGGACAGGGACTGGAAACACCATATATTTT.

The gene calls are TRBV28 and TRBJ1-2; no clear D. Germline V gives CDR1 MDHEN, CDR2 SYDVKM. CDR3 size: 11 residues. Trimming shortened V by 8 bases and J by 6 bases, and 10 bases separated the two germline ends. The CDR3 protein is CASRQADGYTF. The CDR3 DNA sequence: TGTGCCAGCCGGCAGGCCGATGGCTACACCTTC.

The gene calls are TRBV18 and TRBJ2-1; TRBD2 aligns across 13 bases. Germline loops: CDR1 KGHSH, CDR2 LQKENI. V trimming: 3 bases; J trimming: 8 bases; junction bases outside the gene matches: 7. This CDR3 is built from 16 residues. CDR3 protein: CASSPPGLAGVHEQFF. For the CDR3, the DNA is TGTGCCAGCTCACCCCCCGGACTAGCGGGAGTACATGAGCAGTTCTTC.

The chain links TRBV7-2 to TRBJ1-1; D uncertain. This CDR3 has 13 amino acids. The germline V gene has CDR1 SGHTA and CDR2 FQGNSA. V dropped 4 bases and J dropped 1 base, with 7 bases sitting between them. CDR3 region: CASSYGSNTEAFF. In nucleotides, the CDR3 is TGTGCCAGCAGCTACGGGTCGAACACTGAAGCTTTCTTT.

The chain couples TRBV7-2 to TRBJ1-1; 8 bases line up with TRBD1. CDR1 and CDR2 from the germline V gene are SGHTA and FQGNSA. V shed 5 bases and J 6 bases; nucleotides not matched to a gene: 17. This CDR3 has 17 amino acids. The CDR3 sequence: CASSPLTGGRSNSEAFF. For the CDR3, the DNA is TGTGCCAGCAGCCCACTTACAGGGGGTCGAAGCAATTCTGAAGCTTTCTTT.

CDR3 DNA: TGCAGCGTTGCTCCTCTTTATTCTAGCGGGGGATCAGATACGCAGTATTTT. It is translated as CSVAPLYSSGGSDTQYF. The chain joins TRBV29-1 to TRBJ2-3; 10 bases line up with TRBD2. CDR1 is SQVTM, CDR2 ANQGSEA, per germline. The CDR3 totals 17 residues. The junction had 14 bases not matched to a gene; V was cut back by 4 bases and J by 4 bases.

The chain is built from TRBV5-1 and TRBJ1-2, with 7 bases fitting TRBD1. The CDR3 has 16 residues. V gave up 1 base and J gave up 6 bases; unmatched junction bases: 12. Per the germline V gene, CDR1 is SGHRS and CDR2 is YFSETQ. The CDR3 reads CASSLRVDRVGDGYTF. The CDR3 DNA reads TGCGCCAGCAGCTTGAGGGTTGACAGGGTCGGGGATGGCTACACCTTC.

This clone was seen a few times. The gene calls are TRBV9 and TRBJ2-3; 8 bases line up with TRBD1. V dropped 4 bases and J dropped 1; count of bases not matched to a gene: 5. Per germline, CDR1 SGDLS and CDR2 YYNGEE. CDR3 length: 15 residues. CDR3 sequence: CASSWTGLGTDTQYF. CDR3 nucleotide sequence: TGTGCCAGCAGCTGGACAGGGCTTGGCACAGATACGCAGTATTTT.

This clone was found a few times. The rearrangement joins TRBV9 to TRBJ1-4, with D unresolved. Germline V gene sequence: CDR1 SGDLS, CDR2 YYNGEE. CDR3 length: 14 amino acids. V lost 0 bases, J lost 4 bases, and 7 bases lay in between. The CDR3 loop reads CASSVGSGNEKLFF. As DNA, the CDR3 is TGTGCCAGCAGCGTAGGGTCGGGTAATGAAAAACTGTTTTTT.

The rearrangement uses TRBV7-9 and TRBJ1-2; D ambiguous. CDR1 is SEHNR, CDR2 FQNEAQ, per germline (reference sequence). This CDR3 spans 14 amino acids. V was cut by 1 base and J by 4 bases, with 10 bases left in between. Here the CDR3 DNA reads TGTGCCAGCAGCTTAGGGGAGCGGGGCTATGGCTACACCTTC. Encoded protein: CASSLGERGYGYTF.

The chain employs TRBV12-3 or TRBV12-4 and TRBJ2-7; the D gene is possibly TRBD1 (6 bases). V shed 3 bases and J shed 3 bases, with 9 bases lying between them. The CDR3 is made up of 13 amino acids. The CDR3 spells CASSLGAFYEQYV. DNA for the CDR3: TGTGCCAGCAGTTTGGGGGCTTTCTACGAGCAGTACGTC.

This clone was detected only a few times. The chain joins TRBV11-3 to TRBJ1-6; 8 bases fit TRBD1. The CDR3 spans 15 residues. V shed 5 bases, J shed 9 bases, and the junction held 9 bases outside the gene matches. Germline-derived CDR1 and CDR2 are SGHNT and YENEEA. This chain's CDR3 is CASSPRGTGASPLHF. In DNA form, the CDR3 reads TGTGCCAGCAGCCCACGCGGGACAGGCGCTTCACCCCTCCACTTT.

CDR3 in amino acids: CASSVATGQGYNEQFF. CDR3 coding DNA: TGTGCCAGCAGCGTAGCCACGGGACAGGGATACAATGAGCAGTTCTTC. V usage is TRBV9 and J usage is TRBJ2-1, with 9 bases fitting TRBD1. J was trimmed by 4 bases and V by 0 bases; bases with no gene match: 5. From germline, CDR1 is SGDLS and CDR2 YYNGEE. The CDR3 has 16 residues.

V usage is TRBV5-7 and J usage is TRBJ2-1, with TRBD2 matching 11 bases. TRBV5-7 counts as an open reading frame of uncertain function. J was trimmed by 7 bases and V by 6 bases; bases with no gene match: 15. This CDR3 has 17 residues. CDR3 protein: CASTKLAGVTFGNEQFF. The CDR3 region has the DNA TGTGCCAGCACCAAACTAGCGGGAGTCACTTTCGGGAATGAGCAGTTCTTC.

V usage is TRBV18 and J usage is TRBJ2-7; D is perhaps TRBD2 (5 bases). CDR3 length equals 15 residues. The germline gives CDR1 KGHSH, CDR2 LQKENI. The V end lost 4 bases, the J end lost 6 bases, and 19 bases lay between the germline ends. DNA for the CDR3: TGTGCCAGCTCACGGACTGGCGGACGAACGAGCGAGCAGTACGTC. This encodes CASSRTGGRTSEQYV.

The rearrangement links TRBV11-2 to TRBJ2-7; 11 bases line up with TRBD1. This CDR3 spans 15 amino acids. The germline gives CDR1 SGHAT, CDR2 FQNNGV. V gave up 1 base and J gave up 4 bases; unmatched junction bases: 3. CDR3: CASSLAGQGVYEQYV. DNA of the CDR3: TGTGCCAGCAGCTTAGCGGGACAGGGGGTATACGAGCAGTACGTC.

This clone was seen a single time. This chain joins TRBV5-6 and TRBJ2-6, with unresolved D. The CDR3 is 15 amino acids. Germline values: CDR1 SGHDT, CDR2 YYEEEE. Deletions cut 4 bases from V and 4 bases from J, with 12 bases between. CDR3 coding DNA: TGTGCCAGCAGCCGCGTCCCCGGGGGGGCCAACGTCCTGACTTTC. Encoded protein: CASSRVPGGANVLTF.

In the case of this clone: A read error may account for a junction end that differs from germline. V gene TRBV15 combines with J gene TRBJ1-5, with D possibly being TRBD1 (6 bases). Germline assignment: CDR1 LNHNV and CDR2 YYDKDF (reference sequence). The length of the CDR3 is 15 residues. CDR3 sequence reads: CATSSDGLGGQAQHF. The CDR3 DNA sequence: TGTGCCACCAGCAGTGATGGGCTAGGGGGTCAGGCCCAGCATTTT.

V is TRBV23-1 and J is TRBJ2-2; 8 nucleotides agree with TRBD1. TRBV23-1 is designated an ORF whose function remains uncertain. The CDR3 has 15 amino acids. V shed 6 bases, J shed 6 bases, and the junction held 9 bases outside the gene matches. CDR3 amino acids: CASSRMTGEAGELFF. CDR3 coding DNA: TGCGCCAGCAGCCGAATGACAGGGGAAGCCGGGGAGCTGTTTTTT.